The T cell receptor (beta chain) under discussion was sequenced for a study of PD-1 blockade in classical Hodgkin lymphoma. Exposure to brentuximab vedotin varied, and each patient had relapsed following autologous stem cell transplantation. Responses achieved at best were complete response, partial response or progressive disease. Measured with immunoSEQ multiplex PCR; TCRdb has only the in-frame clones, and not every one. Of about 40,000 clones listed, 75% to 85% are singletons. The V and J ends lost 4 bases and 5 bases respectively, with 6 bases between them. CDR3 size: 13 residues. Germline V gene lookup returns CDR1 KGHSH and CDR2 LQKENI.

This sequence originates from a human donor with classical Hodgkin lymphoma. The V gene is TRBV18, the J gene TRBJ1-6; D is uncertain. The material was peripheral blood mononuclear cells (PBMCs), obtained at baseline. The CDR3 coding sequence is TGTGCCAGCTCACGGGAGCATAATTCACCCCTCCACTTT. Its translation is CASSREHNSPLHF.